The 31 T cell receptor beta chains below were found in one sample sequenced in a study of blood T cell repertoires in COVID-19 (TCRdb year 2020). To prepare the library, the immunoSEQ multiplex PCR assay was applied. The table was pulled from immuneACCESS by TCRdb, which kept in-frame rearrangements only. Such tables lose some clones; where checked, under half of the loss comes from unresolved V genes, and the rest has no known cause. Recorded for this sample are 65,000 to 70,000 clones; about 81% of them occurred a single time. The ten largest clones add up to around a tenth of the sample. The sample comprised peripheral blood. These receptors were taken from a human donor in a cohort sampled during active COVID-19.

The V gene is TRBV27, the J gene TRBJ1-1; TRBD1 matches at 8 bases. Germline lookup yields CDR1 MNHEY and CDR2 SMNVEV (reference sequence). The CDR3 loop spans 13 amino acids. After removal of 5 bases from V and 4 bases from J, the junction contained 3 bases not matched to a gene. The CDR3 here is CASSKTGGTEAFF. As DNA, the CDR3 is TGTGCCAGCAGTAAAACAGGGGGCACTGAAGCTTTCTTT.

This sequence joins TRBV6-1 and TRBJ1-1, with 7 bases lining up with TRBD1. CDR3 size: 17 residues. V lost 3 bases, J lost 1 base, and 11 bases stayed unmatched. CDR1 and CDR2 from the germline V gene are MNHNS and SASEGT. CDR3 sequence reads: CASSDATPGTANTEAFF. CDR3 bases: TGTGCCAGCAGTGATGCGACGCCGGGGACAGCGAACACTGAAGCTTTCTTT.

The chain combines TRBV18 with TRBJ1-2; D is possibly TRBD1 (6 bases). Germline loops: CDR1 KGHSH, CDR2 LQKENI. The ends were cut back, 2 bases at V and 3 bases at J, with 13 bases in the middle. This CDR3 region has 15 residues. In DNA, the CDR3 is TGTGCCAGCTCACCAAGTGAGGGGGTTTACTATGGCTACACCTTC. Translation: CASSPSEGVYYGYTF.

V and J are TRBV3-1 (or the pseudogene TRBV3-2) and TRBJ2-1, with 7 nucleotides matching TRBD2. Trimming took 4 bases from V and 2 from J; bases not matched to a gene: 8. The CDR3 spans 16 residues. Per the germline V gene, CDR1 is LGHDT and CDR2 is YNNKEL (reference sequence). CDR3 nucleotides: TGTGCCAGCAGCCGATCACTAGCGCGCGCCTACAATGAGCAGTTCTTC. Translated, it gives CASSRSLARAYNEQFF.

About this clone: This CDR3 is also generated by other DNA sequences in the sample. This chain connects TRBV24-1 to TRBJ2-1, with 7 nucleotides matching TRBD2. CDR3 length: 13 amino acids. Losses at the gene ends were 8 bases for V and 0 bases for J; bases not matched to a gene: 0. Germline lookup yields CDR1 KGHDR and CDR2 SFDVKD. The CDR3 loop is CATTGGSYNEQFF. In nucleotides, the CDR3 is TGTGCCACCACGGGGGGCTCCTACAATGAGCAGTTCTTC.

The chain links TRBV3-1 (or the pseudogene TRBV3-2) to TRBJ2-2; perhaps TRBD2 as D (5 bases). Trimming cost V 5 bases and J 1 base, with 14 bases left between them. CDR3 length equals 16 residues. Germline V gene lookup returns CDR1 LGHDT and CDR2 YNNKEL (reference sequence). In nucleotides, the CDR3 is TGTGCCAGCAGCTCCATGAGCGGTGAGAACACCGGGGAGCTGTTTTTT. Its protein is CASSSMSGENTGELFF.

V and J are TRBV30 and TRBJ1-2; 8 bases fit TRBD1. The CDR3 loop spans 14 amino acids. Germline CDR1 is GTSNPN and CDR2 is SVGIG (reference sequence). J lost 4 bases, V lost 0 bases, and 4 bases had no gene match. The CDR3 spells CAWSVEGQVYGYTF. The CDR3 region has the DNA TGTGCCTGGAGTGTAGAGGGACAGGTCTATGGCTACACCTTC.

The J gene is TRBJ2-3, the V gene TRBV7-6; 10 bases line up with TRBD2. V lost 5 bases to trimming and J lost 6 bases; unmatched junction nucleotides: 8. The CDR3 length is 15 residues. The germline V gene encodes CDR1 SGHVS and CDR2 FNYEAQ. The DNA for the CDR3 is TGTGCCAGCAGCGACGGCAGCGGGAGGGTGGATACGCAGTATTTT. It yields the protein CASSDGSGRVDTQYF.

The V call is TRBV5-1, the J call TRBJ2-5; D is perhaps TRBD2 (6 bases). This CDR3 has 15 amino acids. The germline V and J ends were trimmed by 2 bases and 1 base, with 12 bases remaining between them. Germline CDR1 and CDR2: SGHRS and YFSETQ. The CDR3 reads CASSFLGLIQETQYF. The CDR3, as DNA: TGCGCCAGCAGCTTTTTGGGACTCATCCAAGAGACCCAGTACTTC.

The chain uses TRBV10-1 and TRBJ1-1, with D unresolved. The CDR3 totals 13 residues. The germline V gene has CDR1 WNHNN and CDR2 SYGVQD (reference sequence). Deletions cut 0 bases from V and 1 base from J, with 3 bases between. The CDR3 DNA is TGCGCCAGCAGTGAGTCGAGGAACACTGAAGCTTTCTTT. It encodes CASSESRNTEAFF.

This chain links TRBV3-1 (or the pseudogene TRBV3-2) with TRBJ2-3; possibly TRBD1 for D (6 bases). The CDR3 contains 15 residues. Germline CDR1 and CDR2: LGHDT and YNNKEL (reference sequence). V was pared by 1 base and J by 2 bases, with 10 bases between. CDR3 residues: CASSQGQADTDTQYF. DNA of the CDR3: TGTGCCAGCAGCCAAGGACAGGCGGACACAGATACGCAGTATTTT.

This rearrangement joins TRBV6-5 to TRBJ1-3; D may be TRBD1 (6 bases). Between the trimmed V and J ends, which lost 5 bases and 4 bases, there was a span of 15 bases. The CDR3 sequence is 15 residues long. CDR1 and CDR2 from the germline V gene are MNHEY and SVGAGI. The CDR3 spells CASSRLDSPGNTIYF. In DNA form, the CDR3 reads TGTGCCAGCAGTCGGCTGGACAGTCCAGGAAACACCATATATTTT.

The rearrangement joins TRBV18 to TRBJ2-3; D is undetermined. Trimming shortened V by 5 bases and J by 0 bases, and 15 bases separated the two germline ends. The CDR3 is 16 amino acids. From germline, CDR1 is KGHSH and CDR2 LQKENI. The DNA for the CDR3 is TGTGCCAGCTCATTATCGGGTCCTCCTAGCACAGATACGCAGTATTTT. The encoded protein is CASSLSGPPSTDTQYF.

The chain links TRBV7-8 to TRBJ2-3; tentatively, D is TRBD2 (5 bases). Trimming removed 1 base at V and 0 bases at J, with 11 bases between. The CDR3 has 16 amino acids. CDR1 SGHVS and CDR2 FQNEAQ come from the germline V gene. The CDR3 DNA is TGTGCCAGCAGCTTAGAAGAGGGCCTGAGCACAGATACGCAGTATTTT. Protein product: CASSLEEGLSTDTQYF.

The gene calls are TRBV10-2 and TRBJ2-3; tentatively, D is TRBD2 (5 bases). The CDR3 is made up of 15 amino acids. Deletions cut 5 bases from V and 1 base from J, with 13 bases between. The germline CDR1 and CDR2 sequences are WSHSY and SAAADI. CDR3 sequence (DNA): TGCGCCAGCAGTCCGAGGGTCCTTGGCACAGATACGCAGTATTTT. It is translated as CASSPRVLGTDTQYF.

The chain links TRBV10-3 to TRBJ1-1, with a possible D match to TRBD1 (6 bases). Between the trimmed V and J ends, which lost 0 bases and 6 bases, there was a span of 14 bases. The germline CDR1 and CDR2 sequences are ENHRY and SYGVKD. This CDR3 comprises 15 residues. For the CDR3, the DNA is TGTGCCATCAGTGAGTCTGTGGGGGCTGTGTCTGAAGCTTTCTTT. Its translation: CAISESVGAVSEAFF.

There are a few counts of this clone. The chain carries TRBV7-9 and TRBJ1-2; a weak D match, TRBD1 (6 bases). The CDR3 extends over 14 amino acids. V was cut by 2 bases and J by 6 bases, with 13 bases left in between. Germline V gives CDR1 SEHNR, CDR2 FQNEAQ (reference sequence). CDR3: CASSLSDRSHGYTF. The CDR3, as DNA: TGTGCCAGCAGCTTAAGCGACAGGTCCCATGGCTACACCTTC.

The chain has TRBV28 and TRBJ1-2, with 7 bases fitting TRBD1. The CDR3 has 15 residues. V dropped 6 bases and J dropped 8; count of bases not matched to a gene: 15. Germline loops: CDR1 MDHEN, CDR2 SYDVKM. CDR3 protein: CASSQPTGVEDGYTF. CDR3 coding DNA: TGTGCCAGCAGCCAGCCTACAGGGGTGGAAGACGGCTACACCTTC.

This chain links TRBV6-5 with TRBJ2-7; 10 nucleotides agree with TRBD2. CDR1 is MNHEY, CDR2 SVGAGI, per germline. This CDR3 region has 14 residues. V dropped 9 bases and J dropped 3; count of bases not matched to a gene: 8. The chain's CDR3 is CASLEREGNYEQYF. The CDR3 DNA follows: TGTGCCAGTTTAGAGCGGGAGGGAAACTACGAGCAGTACTTC.

The CDR3 region is CASSEETGFIDTIYF. The CDR3 nucleotides read TGTGCCAGCAGCGAAGAGACAGGATTTATCGACACCATATATTTT. The V call is TRBV11-2, the J call TRBJ1-3; tentative D call: TRBD1 (6 bases). The V end lost 5 bases, the J end lost 8 bases, and 19 bases lay between the germline ends. This CDR3 comprises 15 residues. CDR1 is SGHAT, CDR2 FQNNGV, per germline.

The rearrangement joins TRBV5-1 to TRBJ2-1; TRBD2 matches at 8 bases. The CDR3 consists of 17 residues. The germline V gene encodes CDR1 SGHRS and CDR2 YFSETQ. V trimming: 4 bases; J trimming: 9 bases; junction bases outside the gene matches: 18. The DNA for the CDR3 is TGCGCCAGCAGCCCACCCCTCCGGGAGGGCGGTCCCAGTGAGCAGTTCTTC. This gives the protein CASSPPLREGGPSEQFF.

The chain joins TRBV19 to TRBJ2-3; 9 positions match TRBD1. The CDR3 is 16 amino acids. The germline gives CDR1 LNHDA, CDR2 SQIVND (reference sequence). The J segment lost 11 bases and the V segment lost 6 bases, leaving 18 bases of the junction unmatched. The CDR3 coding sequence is TGTGCCAGTAGCCCTCCCTGGGGACAGGGAGGGGAAGGGCAGTATTTT. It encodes CASSPPWGQGGEGQYF.

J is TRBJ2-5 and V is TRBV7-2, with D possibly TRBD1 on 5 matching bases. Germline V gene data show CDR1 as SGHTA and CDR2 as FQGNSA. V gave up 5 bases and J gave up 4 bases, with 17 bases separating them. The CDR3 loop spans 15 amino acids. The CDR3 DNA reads TGTGCCAGCAGCCACCCCAGGGCCTTGAGAGAGACCCAGTACTTC. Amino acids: CASSHPRALRETQYF.

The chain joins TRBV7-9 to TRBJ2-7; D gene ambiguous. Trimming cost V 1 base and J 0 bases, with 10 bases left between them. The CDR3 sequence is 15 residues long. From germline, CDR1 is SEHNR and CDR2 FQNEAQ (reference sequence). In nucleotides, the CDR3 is TGTGCCAGCAGCTTAGACCGAATGAGCTCCTACGAGCAGTACTTC. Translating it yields CASSLDRMSSYEQYF.

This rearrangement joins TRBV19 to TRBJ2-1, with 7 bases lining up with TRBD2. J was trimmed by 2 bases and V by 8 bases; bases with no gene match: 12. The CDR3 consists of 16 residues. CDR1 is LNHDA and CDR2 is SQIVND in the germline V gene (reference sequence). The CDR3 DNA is TGTGCCAGTCGACGCCGTAGCGGGCAGACCTACAATGAGCAGTTCTTC. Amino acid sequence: CASRRRSGQTYNEQFF.

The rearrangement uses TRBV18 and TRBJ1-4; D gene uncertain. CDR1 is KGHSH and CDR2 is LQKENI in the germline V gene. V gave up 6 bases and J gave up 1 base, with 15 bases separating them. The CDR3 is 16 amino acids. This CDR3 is CASSGGLSGTNEKLFF. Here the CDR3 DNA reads TGTGCCAGCTCTGGAGGACTCTCGGGAACTAATGAAAAACTGTTTTTT.

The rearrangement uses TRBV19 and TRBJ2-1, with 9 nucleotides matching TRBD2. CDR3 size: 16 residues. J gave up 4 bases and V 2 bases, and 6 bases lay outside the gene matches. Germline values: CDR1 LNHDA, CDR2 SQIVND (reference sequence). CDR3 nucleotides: TGTGCCAGTAGTATATTAGCGGGAGAGGGATACAATGAGCAGTTCTTC. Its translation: CASSILAGEGYNEQFF.

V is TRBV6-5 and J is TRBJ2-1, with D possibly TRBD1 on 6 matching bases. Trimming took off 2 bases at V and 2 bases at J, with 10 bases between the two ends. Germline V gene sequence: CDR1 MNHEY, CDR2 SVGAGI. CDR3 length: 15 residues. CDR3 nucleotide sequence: TGTGCCAGCAGTTACGGTCGGACAGCCTACAATGAGCAGTTCTTC. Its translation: CASSYGRTAYNEQFF.

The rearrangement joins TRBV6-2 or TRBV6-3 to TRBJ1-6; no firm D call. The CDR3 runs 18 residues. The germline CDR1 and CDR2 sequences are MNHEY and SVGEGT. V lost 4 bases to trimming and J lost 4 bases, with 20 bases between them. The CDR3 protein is CASSSTEVGVGYNSPLHF. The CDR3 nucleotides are TGTGCCAGCAGTTCCACGGAGGTGGGAGTGGGGTATAATTCACCCCTCCACTTT.

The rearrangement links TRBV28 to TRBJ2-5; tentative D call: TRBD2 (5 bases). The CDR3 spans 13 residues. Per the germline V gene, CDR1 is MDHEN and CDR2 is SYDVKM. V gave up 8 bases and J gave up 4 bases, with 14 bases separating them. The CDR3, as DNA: TGTGCCAGCCGGCGAGGGAGTCGAGAGACCCAGTACTTC. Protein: CASRRGSRETQYF. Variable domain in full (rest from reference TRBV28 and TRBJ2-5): DVKVTQSSRYLVKRTGEKVFLECVQDMDHENMFWYRQDPGLGLRLIYFSYDVKMKEKGDIPEGYSVSREKKERFSLILESASTNQTSMYLCASRRGSRETQYFGPGTRLLVL.

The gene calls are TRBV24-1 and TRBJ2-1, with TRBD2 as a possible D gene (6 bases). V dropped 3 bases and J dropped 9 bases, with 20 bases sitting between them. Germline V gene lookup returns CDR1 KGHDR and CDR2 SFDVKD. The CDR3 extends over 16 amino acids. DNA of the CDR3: TGTGCCACCAGTGATCCCCAGGCGCGGGACGCCGCTGAGCAGTTCTTC. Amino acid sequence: CATSDPQARDAAEQFF.